The 22 T cell receptor beta chains reported below all come from one sample, sequenced in a study of follicular helper T cells after annual influenza vaccination. Libraries were prepared by immunoSEQ multiplex PCR; TCRdb keeps only in-frame clonotypes and omits some of them. Altogether approximately 9,700 clones are present, around 81% being singletons, with the ten largest covering about 0.82%. The time point is: 2014-2015 season, 7 days after vaccination. Here the sequenced sample was CXCR5- memory CD4+ T cells sorted from blood, taken 7 days after influenza vaccination. The source is an adult who received the influenza vaccine.

V usage is TRBV5-4 and J usage is TRBJ2-3, with 10 bases lining up with TRBD2. The J segment lost 0 bases and the V segment lost 4 bases, leaving 11 bases of the junction unmatched. Germline-derived CDR1 and CDR2 are SGHNT and YYREEE (reference sequence). The CDR3 runs 18 residues. CDR3 DNA: TGTGCCAGCAGCCGGAGGGCTAGCGGGGGTCCTAGCACAGATACGCAGTATTTT. It is translated as CASSRRASGGPSTDTQYF.

The chain joins TRBV18 to TRBJ2-1; TRBD2 agrees at 12 bases. J was trimmed by 8 bases and V by 1 base; bases with no gene match: 3. The CDR3 covers 15 residues. Germline CDR1 KGHSH, CDR2 LQKENI. CDR3 nucleotide sequence: TGTGCCAGCTCACCACTGACTAGCGGGGGAGATGAGCAGTTCTTC. Translation: CASSPLTSGGDEQFF. The entire variable domain, with the rest obtained from reference TRBV18 and TRBJ2-1, is as follows: NAGVMQNPRHLVRRRGQEARLRCSPMKGHSHVYWYRQLPEEGLKFMVYLQKENIIDESGMPKERFSAEFPKEGPSILRIQQVVRGDSAAYFCASSPLTSGGDEQFFGPGTRLTVL.

The chain joins TRBV11-2 to TRBJ2-2; D uncertain. There are 15 residues in the CDR3. In germline, CDR1 is SGHAT, CDR2 FQNNGV. Between the trimmed V and J ends, which lost 2 bases and 2 bases, there was a span of 9 bases. The CDR3 coding sequence is TGTGCCAGCAGCTTAATGTCAGGAAACACCGGGGAGCTGTTTTTT. This codes for CASSLMSGNTGELFF. Variable domain in full (rest from reference TRBV11-2 and TRBJ2-2): EAGVAQSPRYKIIEKRQSVAFWCNPISGHATLYWYQQILGQGPKLLIQFQNNGVVDDSQLPKDRFSAERLKGVDSTLKIQPAKLEDSAVYLCASSLMSGNTGELFFGEGSRLTVL.

The genes are TRBV28 and TRBJ1-1; a possible D gene is TRBD1 (5 bases). The CDR3 has 14 residues. Trimming took off 1 base at V and 6 bases at J, with 12 bases between the two ends. Germline CDR1 MDHEN, CDR2 SYDVKM. The CDR3 here is CASSLYPGFSEAFF. The DNA for the CDR3 is TGTGCCAGCAGTTTATACCCAGGGTTCTCTGAAGCTTTCTTT.

This clone was detected a few times. V usage is TRBV18 and J usage is TRBJ1-6; D is uncertain. Germline V gene lookup returns CDR1 KGHSH and CDR2 LQKENI. This CDR3 is built from 15 residues. Trimming cost V 0 bases and J 8 bases, with 11 bases left between them. The CDR3 nucleotides are TGTGCCAGCTCACCACCGGGGAGGGTAGATTCACCCCTCCACTTT. Protein sequence: CASSPPGRVDSPLHF. The complete variable domain, with remaining parts taken from reference TRBV18 and TRBJ1-6, reads NAGVMQNPRHLVRRRGQEARLRCSPMKGHSHVYWYRQLPEEGLKFMVYLQKENIIDESGMPKERFSAEFPKEGPSILRIQQVVRGDSAAYFCASSPPGRVDSPLHFGNGTRLTVT.

The chain combines TRBV9 with TRBJ1-2; D gene unclear. Germline V gene lookup returns CDR1 SGDLS and CDR2 YYNGEE. The length of the CDR3 is 16 residues. Trimming took 3 bases from V and 4 from J, leaving 19 bases between them. Here the CDR3 reads CASSAPVGSWGYGYTF. CDR3 bases: TGTGCCAGCAGCGCCCCGGTTGGGAGCTGGGGCTATGGCTACACCTTC. The complete variable domain, with remaining parts taken from reference TRBV9 and TRBJ1-2, reads DSGVTQTPKHLITATGQRVTLRCSPRSGDLSVYWYQQSLDQGLQFLIQYYNGEERAKGNILERFSAQQFPDLHSELNLSSLELGDSALYFCASSAPVGSWGYGYTFGSGTRLTVV.

This clone has more than one count but fewer than ten. The chain uses TRBV10-1 and TRBJ2-7; D remains ambiguous. Germline CDR1 is WNHNN and CDR2 is SYGVQD (reference sequence). Trimming removed 4 bases from V and 4 bases from J, with 5 bases in between. CDR3 length equals 11 residues. CDR3 coding DNA: TGCGCCAGCAGTGCGAGTTACGAGCAGTACTTC. The encoded protein is CASSASYEQYF.

V usage is TRBV5-4 and J usage is TRBJ2-1, with no clear D. This CDR3 comprises 13 residues. V lost 0 bases and J lost 5, with 6 bases in between. The germline gives CDR1 SGHNT, CDR2 YYREEE (reference sequence). CDR3 bases: TGTGCCAGCAGCTTGGAGTGGAACAATGAGCAGTTCTTC. Protein product: CASSLEWNNEQFF.

The rearrangement joins TRBV19 to TRBJ2-3, with 9 nucleotides matching TRBD1. Per the germline V gene, CDR1 is LNHDA and CDR2 is SQIVND (reference sequence). The CDR3 is made up of 17 amino acids. With 6 bases clipped from V and 0 bases from J, the junction kept 10 bases outside the gene matches. Here the CDR3 reads CASSRDRAASSTDTQYF. The CDR3 nucleotides are TGTGCCAGTAGCCGGGACAGGGCCGCATCTAGCACAGATACGCAGTATTTT.

CDR3 nucleotides: TGTGCCAGCAGCTCGCCGACCAGGGAGGGCTACACCTTC. Translation gives CASSSPTREGYTF. The chain employs TRBV5-6 and TRBJ1-2; D possibly corresponds to TRBD1 (5 bases). This CDR3 comprises 13 residues. In germline, CDR1 is SGHDT, CDR2 YYEEEE. V gave up 3 bases and J gave up 8 bases, with 14 bases separating them.

This clone was seen a single time. V usage is TRBV28 and J usage is TRBJ2-7, with 7 bases fitting TRBD2. CDR1 is MDHEN and CDR2 is SYDVKM in the germline V gene. The CDR3 runs 15 residues. V lost 2 bases, J lost 2 bases, and 6 bases stayed unmatched. DNA of the CDR3: TGTGCCAGCAGTTTAATGTCTAGCGGAGCCTACGAGCAGTACTTC. This codes for CASSLMSSGAYEQYF.

CDR3 region: CASSLAGVKGGYTF. The CDR3 DNA sequence: TGTGCCAGCAGCTTGGCAGGGGTAAAGGGTGGCTACACCTTC. This chain connects TRBV5-6 to TRBJ1-2; D possibly corresponds to TRBD1 (6 bases). The V and J ends lost 0 bases and 7 bases respectively, with 13 bases between them. The CDR3 contains 14 residues. Germline lookup yields CDR1 SGHDT and CDR2 YYEEEE.

This chain's CDR3 is CASSRARTGPNTEAFF. Here the CDR3 DNA reads TGCGCCAGCAGCCGGGCCAGGACAGGCCCGAACACTGAAGCTTTCTTT. The chain is built from TRBV4-1 and TRBJ1-1; 7 bases match TRBD1. Germline V gene data show CDR1 as MGHRA and CDR2 as YSYEKL. This CDR3 has 16 amino acids. V dropped 4 bases and J dropped 1; count of bases not matched to a gene: 9.

This chain's CDR3 is CASSLDRGPYEQYF. Written as DNA, the CDR3 is TGTGCCAGCAGCTTAGATCGCGGACCCTACGAGCAGTACTTC. The gene calls are TRBV7-2 and TRBJ2-7; D not resolved. Germline V gene data show CDR1 as SGHTA and CDR2 as FQGNSA. This CDR3 is 14 amino acids long. Between the trimmed V and J ends, which lost 1 base and 2 bases, there was a span of 9 bases.

The table lists this clone with a count of one. V usage is TRBV5-1 and J usage is TRBJ2-4; weak D call: TRBD1 (5 bases). The V gene lost 0 bases and the J gene lost 0 bases, with 13 bases spanning the gap. In germline, CDR1 is SGHRS, CDR2 YFSETQ. The CDR3 loop spans 17 amino acids. CDR3 nucleotide sequence: TGCGCCAGCAGCTTGGGCCCCGCTACAGGAGCCAAAAACATTCAGTACTTC. The encoded protein is CASSLGPATGAKNIQYF. The whole variable domain, filled in from reference TRBV5-1 and TRBJ2-4, reads KAGVTQTPRYLIKTRGQQVTLSCSPISGHRSVSWYQQTPGQGLQFLFEYFSETQRNKGNFPGRFSGRQFSNSRSEMNVSTLELGDSALYLCASSLGPATGAKNIQYFGAGTRLSVL.

This chain joins TRBV7-9 and TRBJ2-5; either TRBD1 or TRBD2 may supply D (6 bases each). Deletions cut 8 bases from V and 4 bases from J, with 23 bases between. This CDR3 contains 16 residues. Germline V gene sequence: CDR1 SEHNR, CDR2 FQNEAQ (reference sequence). This chain's CDR3 is CASGGGRVLRAETQYF. CDR3 nucleotides: TGTGCCAGCGGAGGGGGAAGGGTCCTCCGGGCAGAGACCCAGTACTTC. Drawing the rest from reference TRBV7-9 and TRBJ2-5, the complete variable domain is DTGVSQNPRHKITKRGQNVTFRCDPISEHNRLYWYRQTLGQGPEFLTYFQNEAQLEKSRLLSDRFSAERPKGSFSTLEIQRTEQGDSAMYLCASGGGRVLRAETQYFGPGTRLLVL.

The chain has TRBV5-4 and TRBJ2-7, with a possible D match to TRBD1 (6 bases). CDR1 and CDR2 (germline): SGHNT, YYREEE (reference sequence). This CDR3 spans 13 amino acids. V gave up 4 bases and J gave up 0 bases, with 8 bases separating them. CDR3 sequence: CASSKDSSYEQYF. CDR3 sequence (DNA): TGTGCCAGCAGCAAGGACAGCTCCTACGAGCAGTACTTC.

The chain is built from TRBV11-3 and TRBJ2-1; D remains unclear. CDR1 and CDR2 (germline): SGHNT, YENEEA. The CDR3 length is 13 residues. Trimming pared 0 bases from V and 3 bases from J, leaving 3 bases between. The CDR3 here is CASSLEGYNEQFF. The CDR3 bases are TGTGCCAGCAGCTTAGAGGGCTACAATGAGCAGTTCTTC.

This rearrangement joins TRBV28 to TRBJ1-3; a possible D gene is TRBD1 (5 bases). The CDR3 consists of 16 residues. Trimming cost V 4 bases and J 3 bases, with 16 bases left between them. Germline V gene data show CDR1 as MDHEN and CDR2 as SYDVKM. The CDR3 here is CASSYDSDSGGNTIYF. The CDR3 region has the DNA TGTGCCAGCAGTTATGACTCCGACAGTGGTGGAAACACCATATATTTT.

V and J are TRBV5-1 and TRBJ2-2; 10 bases are a match to TRBD1. V was clipped by 4 bases and J by 4 bases; unmatched bases: 10. The V gene's germline CDR1 is SGHRS and CDR2 YFSETQ. The CDR3 sequence is 17 residues long. The CDR3: CASSLYSGTGVTGELFF. In DNA form, the CDR3 reads TGCGCCAGCAGCCTTTATTCCGGGACAGGGGTCACCGGGGAGCTGTTTTTT. The whole variable domain, remainder taken from reference TRBV5-1 and TRBJ2-2, is KAGVTQTPRYLIKTRGQQVTLSCSPISGHRSVSWYQQTPGQGLQFLFEYFSETQRNKGNFPGRFSGRQFSNSRSEMNVSTLELGDSALYLCASSLYSGTGVTGELFFGEGSRLTVL.

This clone came up once. Additional DNA sequences in this sample encode the identical CDR3. The chain employs TRBV30 and TRBJ1-1; D is uncertain. Germline assignment: CDR1 GTSNPN and CDR2 SVGIG (reference sequence). Trimming took 3 bases from V and 0 from J, leaving 20 bases between them. This CDR3 contains 17 residues. CDR3 in amino acids: CAWRGYLGLKLNTEAFF. In DNA form, the CDR3 reads TGTGCCTGGAGGGGTTACCTTGGGCTTAAGTTGAACACTGAAGCTTTCTTT.

The chain carries TRBV5-4 and TRBJ1-1, with D perhaps matching TRBD1 (5 bases). The germline V gene has CDR1 SGHNT and CDR2 YYREEE (reference sequence). The CDR3 is 17 residues long. The ends were cut back, 4 bases at V and 0 bases at J, with 19 bases in the middle. The CDR3 coding sequence is TGTGCCAGCAGCACGCCGGGACTGGGAACCATGAACACTGAAGCTTTCTTT. The encoded protein is CASSTPGLGTMNTEAFF.